These T cell receptor beta chains were read from a single sample in a study of blood T cell repertoires in COVID-19. Here immunoSEQ multiplex PCR was the method, and the copy in TCRdb shows in-frame clones only, minus some. Of 70,000 to 75,000 clones listed, approximately 90% are singletons. Source material: peripheral blood. The source of these receptors is a woman aged 18-29 years with acute or convalescent COVID-19. Both conserved end residues are part of each CDR3. Fields, in order: J gene, V gene, CDR3 protein.

j_gene: TRBJ1-2; v_gene: TRBV5-4; CDR3aa: CASSLPGTPIYGYTF
j_gene: TRBJ1-2; v_gene: TRBV18; CDR3aa: CASSPDSLYGYTF
j_gene: TRBJ1-4; v_gene: TRBV29-1; CDR3aa: CSVLYEKLFF
j_gene: TRBJ1-4; v_gene: TRBV18; CDR3aa: CASSPTGIREKLFF
j_gene: TRBJ1-2; v_gene: TRBV19; CDR3aa: CASSMGWDYGYTF
j_gene: TRBJ1-6; v_gene: TRBV19; CDR3aa: CASSTDRDRGRNSPLHF
j_gene: TRBJ1-2; v_gene: TRBV12-3/TRBV12-4; CDR3aa: CASSRTGNYGYTF
j_gene: TRBJ1-1; v_gene: TRBV30; CDR3aa: CAWSGVGLSNTEAFF
j_gene: TRBJ2-1; v_gene: TRBV19; CDR3aa: CASSIVAPSNEQFF
j_gene: TRBJ2-2; v_gene: TRBV19; CDR3aa: CASQTGVTGELFF
j_gene: TRBJ2-2; v_gene: TRBV30; CDR3aa: CAWSVSINTGELFF
j_gene: TRBJ2-2; v_gene: TRBV24-1; CDR3aa: CATSSGGTANTGELFF
j_gene: TRBJ2-7; v_gene: TRBV11-2; CDR3aa: CASSFQGSYEQYF
j_gene: TRBJ2-3; v_gene: TRBV19; CDR3aa: CASSLQGEADTQYF
j_gene: TRBJ1-5; v_gene: TRBV6-1; CDR3aa: CASSEGGGIRPQHF
j_gene: TRBJ2-3; v_gene: TRBV3-1/TRBV3-2; CDR3aa: CASSQEIGLARTDTQYF
j_gene: TRBJ2-3; v_gene: TRBV18; CDR3aa: CASSPGGSTDTQYF
j_gene: TRBJ2-5; v_gene: TRBV7-9; CDR3aa: CASSASFAGGQETQYF
j_gene: TRBJ1-4; v_gene: TRBV7-9; CDR3aa: CASRSDMPDGKLFF
j_gene: TRBJ1-5; v_gene: TRBV2; CDR3aa: CASSLDRHSNQPQHF
j_gene: TRBJ1-2; v_gene: TRBV5-6; CDR3aa: CASSLGPGYGYTF
j_gene: TRBJ2-1; v_gene: TRBV2; CDR3aa: CASSESYNEQFF
j_gene: TRBJ1-3; v_gene: TRBV11-2; CDR3aa: CASSLAARVGNTIYF
j_gene: TRBJ1-1; v_gene: TRBV29-1; CDR3aa: CSVTDRGLSNTEAFF
j_gene: TRBJ1-2; v_gene: TRBV6-6; CDR3aa: CASSRGQGGGYTF
j_gene: TRBJ2-7; v_gene: TRBV6-4; CDR3aa: CASSGHRAYEQYF
j_gene: TRBJ2-3; v_gene: TRBV6-2/TRBV6-3; CDR3aa: CASSYPIAGVTTDTQYF
j_gene: TRBJ2-1; v_gene: TRBV2; CDR3aa: CASRGGTSGYNEQFF
j_gene: TRBJ1-1; v_gene: TRBV9; CDR3aa: CASSDAGDTEAFF
j_gene: TRBJ2-7; v_gene: TRBV9; CDR3aa: CASSSEGRDEQYF
j_gene: TRBJ2-2; v_gene: TRBV5-1; CDR3aa: CASSYSGGDHTGELFF
j_gene: TRBJ2-7; v_gene: TRBV21-1; CDR3aa: CASSRVRGQGNSEQYF